Following are 25 T cell receptor beta chains from one sample sequenced in a study of post-analysis software for immune sequencing data. Antigens of these TCRs are unknown. Study conclusions and caveats: TRBV5-6, TRBV5-1 and TRBV20-1 were among a few TRBV segments more frequent in patients than controls.

Carried by the TCR beta cDNA libraries were unique molecular identifiers. TCRdb itself ran the PCR reads through MiXCR, one entry per CDR3 protein. The sample consists of around 700,000 distinct CDR3 sequences, roughly three fifths of them appearing once. The specimen sequenced was blood. These TCRs come from a girl aged 2 to 10 with multiple sclerosis.

The chain joins TRBV12-5 to TRBJ2-5, with D perhaps being TRBD1 or TRBD2 (5 bases each). The end of the DNA is better explained by TRBJ2-7, so the J call may be wrong. In germline, CDR1 is LGHNT, CDR2 FRNRAP. This CDR3 contains 12 residues. CDR3 sequence: CASGSPGSEQYF. CDR3 DNA sequence: TGTGCTAGTGGTTCCCCAGGGAGCGAGCAGTACTTC.

J is TRBJ2-1 and V is TRBV4-2, with 8 bases identical to TRBD2. V gave up 1 base and J gave up 3 bases; unmatched junction bases: 5. The CDR3 totals 16 residues. In germline, CDR1 is LGHNA, CDR2 YNFKEQ. This CDR3 reads CASSQGRTSGYNEQFF. As DNA, the CDR3 is TGTGCCAGCAGCCAAGGAAGAACTAGCGGCTACAATGAGCAGTTCTTC.

This clonotype is a singleton in its sample. The chain is built from TRBV6-2 or TRBV6-3 and TRBJ1-2; 11 bases match TRBD1. This CDR3 contains 15 residues. The germline V gene has CDR1 MNHEY and CDR2 SVGEGT. Trimming cost V 4 bases and J 2 bases; bases outside gene matches: 3. As DNA, the CDR3 is TGTGCCAGCAGTTGGACAGGGGGCACAAACTATGGCTACACCTTC. Its translation: CASSWTGGTNYGYTF.

The table lists this clonotype with a few counts. The CDR3 nucleotides are TGTGCCATCAGAGGACAGGGAGGGTCCAATACGCAGTATTTT. Protein: CAIRGQGGSNTQYF. This sequence joins TRBV10-3 and TRBJ2-3; D possibly corresponds to TRBD1 (8 bases). Trimming took off 6 bases at V and 7 bases at J, with 17 bases between the two ends. The germline CDR1 and CDR2 sequences are ENHRY and SYGVKD. The CDR3 runs 14 residues.

This sequence joins TRBV5-1 and TRBJ1-1; D is uncertain. The ends were cut back, 5 bases at V and 1 base at J, with 12 bases in the middle. This CDR3 is 14 amino acids long. CDR1 is SGHRS and CDR2 is YFSETQ in the germline V gene. The CDR3 region has the DNA TGCGCCAGCAGTCAGACGATCACGAACACTGAAGCTTTCTTT. This sequence encodes CASSQTITNTEAFF. Looking up the rest from reference TRBV5-1 and TRBJ1-1 gives the full variable domain: KAGVTQTPRYLIKTRGQQVTLSCSPISGHRSVSWYQQTPGQGLQFLFEYFSETQRNKGNFPGRFSGRQFSNSRSEMNVSTLELGDSALYLCASSQTITNTEAFFGQGTRLTVV.

The chain joins TRBV12-3 or TRBV12-4 to TRBJ2-7, with D tentatively TRBD1 (5 bases). The J call may not be correct, given that the DNA end is closer to TRBJ2-1. This CDR3 region has 17 residues. The CDR3 region is CASSFYGQLSDSYEQFF. The CDR3 DNA sequence: TGTGCCAGCAGTTTCTATGGACAACTTTCTGACTCCTACGAGCAGTTCTTC.

The chain carries TRBV10-3 and TRBJ2-7; a weak D match, TRBD1 (7 bases). Trimming took off 4 bases at V and 3 bases at J, with 16 bases between the two ends. From germline, CDR1 is ENHRY and CDR2 SYGVKD. This CDR3 contains 15 residues. The CDR3 region has the DNA TGTGCCATCAGTGTCCCGACAGGGAGGAACTACGAGCAGTACTTC. Amino acids: CAISVPTGRNYEQYF.

The chain combines TRBV9 with TRBJ2-1; 12 nucleotides agree with TRBD2. CDR3 length: 17 amino acids. The germline CDR1 and CDR2 sequences are SGDLS and YYNGEE. With 4 bases clipped from V and 3 bases from J, the junction kept 8 bases outside the gene matches. CDR3 sequence: CASSRASGGARYNEQFF. In DNA form, the CDR3 reads TGTGCCAGCAGCAGGGCTAGCGGGGGGGCCCGCTACAATGAGCAGTTCTTC.

The chain couples TRBV7-6 to TRBJ1-6, with D hard to call. The CDR3 is made up of 15 amino acids. Germline values: CDR1 SGHVS, CDR2 FNYEAQ. Trimming shortened V by 2 bases and J by 7 bases, and 12 bases separated the two germline ends. CDR3 sequence reads: CASSLWAVRNSPLHF. The CDR3 DNA reads TGTGCCAGCAGCTTATGGGCCGTCAGGAATTCACCCCTCCACTTT.

This clonotype has only a few counts. The V and J genes are TRBV9 and TRBJ2-7, with D maybe TRBD2 (6 bases). CDR3 length equals 15 residues. Looked up from germline, CDR1 is SGDLS and CDR2 is YYNGEE. V was trimmed by 1 base and J by 0 bases, leaving 11 bases between them. The CDR3 here is CASSVTGEVSYEQYF. The CDR3 region has the DNA TGTGCCAGCAGCGTAACGGGGGAGGTCTCCTACGAGCAGTACTTC.

This clonotype appeared a few times. The rearrangement uses TRBV2 and TRBJ2-7, with D perhaps matching TRBD1 or TRBD2 (5 bases each). Germline assignment: CDR1 SNHLY and CDR2 FYNNEI. The CDR3 has 18 residues. V was pared by 3 bases and J by 1 base, with 22 bases between. CDR3 protein: CASSDGGMGFGLSYEQYF. CDR3 nucleotides: TGTGCCAGCAGTGATGGGGGAATGGGGTTCGGGTTATCCTACGAGCAGTACTTC.

The chain joins TRBV10-3 to TRBJ2-1; 13 bases map to TRBD2. The CDR3 runs 17 residues. The V and J ends lost 5 bases and 3 bases, in that order; junction bases with no gene match: 7. Germline loops: CDR1 ENHRY, CDR2 SYGVKD. The CDR3 protein is CAISQQGTSGIYNEQFF. CDR3 coding DNA: TGTGCCATCAGTCAGCAAGGGACTAGCGGGATCTACAATGAGCAGTTCTTC.

V gene TRBV29-1 combines with J gene TRBJ2-5; TRBD1 agrees at 10 bases. V lost 3 bases to trimming and J lost 11 bases; unmatched junction nucleotides: 9. The CDR3 runs 13 residues. Germline values: CDR1 SQVTM, CDR2 ANQGSEA. As DNA, the CDR3 is TGCAGCGTTGACGCGACAGGGGGCGCAGAGCAGTACTTC. As protein: CSVDATGGAEQYF.

V usage is TRBV20-1 and J usage is TRBJ2-3, with D possibly TRBD2 on 6 matching bases. CDR1 DFQATT and CDR2 SNEGSKA come from the germline V gene (reference sequence). With 2 bases removed from V and 8 bases from J, the gap between germline ends came to 17 bases. The CDR3 totals 14 residues. The CDR3 nucleotides read TGCAGTGCTAGACATACCAAAGCGGGCAGTACGCAGTATTTT. Translating it yields CSARHTKAGSTQYF.

The genes are TRBV29-1 and TRBJ1-1, with a tentative D call TRBD1 (5 bases). Germline V CDR1 and CDR2: SQVTM, ANQGSEA. With 8 bases removed from V and 1 base from J, the gap between germline ends came to 20 bases. The CDR3 length is 15 residues. CDR3 bases: TGCAGCCCGTCGGGACTTCTGGGAGAGAACACTGAAGCTTTCTTT. Translating gives CSPSGLLGENTEAFF.

This CDR3 reads CAISEQTGGLDTQYF. For the CDR3, the DNA is TGTGCCATCAGTGAGCAGACAGGGGGTTTAGATACGCAGTATTTT. The chain is built from TRBV10-3 and TRBJ2-3, with TRBD1 matching 9 bases. Germline values: CDR1 ENHRY, CDR2 SYGVKD. The CDR3 covers 15 residues. V shed 2 bases and J 5 bases; nucleotides not matched to a gene: 5.

The chain has TRBV10-2 and TRBJ1-4; D is possibly TRBD1 (6 bases). From germline, CDR1 is WSHSY and CDR2 SAAADI. This CDR3 comprises 14 residues. Trimming took off 10 bases at V and 0 bases at J, with 12 bases between the two ends. This chain's CDR3 is CATLDRATNEKLFF. CDR3 DNA: TGCGCCACCCTGGACAGAGCAACTAATGAAAAACTGTTTTTT.

This chain links TRBV9 with TRBJ2-5; TRBD2 aligns across 9 bases. J was trimmed by 5 bases and V by 0 bases; bases with no gene match: 5. The length of the CDR3 is 15 residues. CDR1 is SGDLS, CDR2 YYNGEE, per germline. The CDR3: CASSVGSGGGETQYF. CDR3 coding DNA: TGTGCCAGCAGCGTAGGTAGCGGGGGAGGGGAGACCCAGTACTTC.

V gene TRBV7-2 combines with J gene TRBJ2-7, with TRBD2 matching over 8 bases. Per the germline V gene, CDR1 is SGHTA and CDR2 is FQGNSA. V dropped 1 base and J dropped 11; count of bases not matched to a gene: 7. The CDR3 runs to 13 residues. The CDR3 loop is CASSLEVSGGKYF. The CDR3 DNA is TGTGCCAGCAGCTTAGAAGTCTCGGGAGGGAAGTACTTC.

The chain is built from TRBV27 and TRBJ1-5, with a tentative D call TRBD1 (5 bases). The CDR3 contains 15 residues. The ends were cut back, 0 bases at V and 7 bases at J, with 13 bases in the middle. Germline-derived CDR1 and CDR2 are MNHEY and SMNVEV (reference sequence). DNA for the CDR3: TGTGCCAGCAGTTTATCCCAGGTGGGGGGGCAGCCCCAGCATTTT. It is translated as CASSLSQVGGQPQHF.

The genes are TRBV29-1 and TRBJ2-4, with D perhaps assigned TRBD1 or TRBD2 (5 bases each). The tail of the sequence fits TRBJ2-7 better, so the J call may be wrong. Germline V gene sequence: CDR1 SQVTM, CDR2 ANQGSEA. The CDR3 runs to 13 residues. This CDR3 reads CSVGGTALYEQYF. DNA for the CDR3: TGCAGCGTTGGGGGGACCGCCCTCTACGAGCAGTACTTC.

This chain connects TRBV12-5 to TRBJ2-1, with 10 bases lining up with TRBD2. The V gene end was trimmed by 5 bases and the J gene end by 9 bases; junction bases not matched to a gene: 13. Germline CDR1 reads LGHNT; CDR2 reads FRNRAP. The CDR3 covers 16 residues. The DNA of the CDR3 is TGTGCTAGTGGTGTCGGACTAGCGGCCGACCCGGGTGAGCAGTTCTTC. Translated, it gives CASGVGLAADPGEQFF.

The chain couples TRBV29-1 to TRBJ2-1; D perhaps matches TRBD1 (5 bases). This CDR3 has 10 residues. Germline CDR1 and CDR2: SQVTM and ANQGSEA. Trimming cost V 7 bases and J 9 bases, with 10 bases left between them. CDR3 in amino acids: CSGLTGEQFF. In DNA form, the CDR3 reads TGCAGCGGCCTCACAGGTGAGCAGTTCTTC.

The count of this clonotype is one. The rearrangement uses TRBV12-3 or TRBV12-4 and TRBJ2-3, with TRBD1 identical over 7 bases. CDR3 size: 14 residues. J lost 1 base, V lost 7 bases, and 5 bases had no gene match. The CDR3 region has the DNA TGTGCCAGCACCGACAGGGACGGCACAGATACGCAGTATTTT. Protein sequence: CASTDRDGTDTQYF.

The V call is TRBV5-1, the J call TRBJ1-1; D is unclear. V was pared by 5 bases and J by 5 bases, with 7 bases between. From germline, CDR1 is SGHRS and CDR2 YFSETQ. The CDR3 spans 11 residues. The CDR3 spells CASRDATEAFF. CDR3 nucleotide sequence: TGCGCCAGCAGAGACGCGACTGAAGCTTTCTTT.